These 2 T cell receptor beta chains originate from one sample sequenced in a study of post-analysis software for immune sequencing data. Notes on the study in general: TRBV5-6, TRBV5-1 and TRBV20-1 were among roughly five TRBV segments more frequent in patients than controls.

No antigens are known for them. Unique molecular identifiers tagged the TCR beta cDNA libraries. TCRdb re-called the PCR reads through MiXCR, storing one row per CDR3 protein. The sample records around 200,000 distinct CDR3 sequences, roughly 28% being singletons. Sequenced: blood. These receptors were taken from a girl under 18 with multiple sclerosis.

This clonotype was observed many times. The rearrangement links TRBV20-1 to TRBJ2-3; 8 bases are a match to TRBD2. Germline assignment: CDR1 DFQATT and CDR2 SNEGSKA (reference sequence). With 3 bases clipped from V and 3 bases from J, the junction kept 2 bases outside the gene matches. The CDR3 has 13 amino acids. CDR3: CSASAGGTDTQYF. CDR3 coding DNA: TGCAGTGCTAGTGCGGGGGGTACAGATACGCAGTATTTT.

This clonotype was picked up many times. The gene calls are TRBV6-6 and TRBJ2-7, with D perhaps TRBD2 (6 bases). The ends were cut back, 6 bases at V and 2 bases at J, with 17 bases in the middle. Looked up from germline, CDR1 is MNHNY and CDR2 is SVGAGI (reference sequence). This CDR3 is built from 15 residues. CDR3 amino acids: CASRRDLTPTYEQYF. The CDR3 coding sequence is TGTGCCAGCAGAAGGGACTTGACACCGACCTACGAGCAGTACTTC.